This is a list of T cell receptor beta chains from one sample in a study of cytomegalovirus exposure and HLA in healthy donors. Method: immunoSEQ multiplex PCR; TCRdb's copy keeps in-frame clones and lacks some. The ten top clones account for approximately 15%, within a sample of tens of thousands of clones. Sequenced sample: PBMCs. Receptors originate from a boy aged 5-17 years in good health and CMV-seronegative. The CDR3 runs from the conserved cysteine through the conserved F or W. Each record gives: V gene, CDR3 length, J gene, D gene, CDR3 protein, CDR3 DNA. D genes are given only for firm matches.

TRBV5-1	13	TRBJ1-2	-	CASSPDSNYGYTF	TGCGCCAGCAGCCCGGACAGCAACTATGGCTACACCTTC
TRBV6-5	15	TRBJ1-5	-	CASSYKAGPNQPQHF	TGTGCCAGCAGTTACAAGGCAGGGCCCAATCAGCCCCAGCATTTT
TRBV5-1	15	TRBJ2-3	TRBD1	CASSWTGMSTDTQYF	TGCGCCAGCAGCTGGACAGGGATGAGCACAGATACGCAGTATTTT
TRBV10-3	14	TRBJ1-4	TRBD1	CAISGQGTDEKLFF	TGTGCCATCAGTGGACAGGGGACGGATGAAAAACTGTTTTTT
TRBV18	15	TRBJ2-1	-	CASSPPGRLNNEQFF	TGTGCCAGCTCACCCCCCGGGAGACTTAACAATGAGCAGTTCTTC
TRBV27	17	TRBJ1-1	TRBD1	CASNPRTRTGGNTEAFF	TGTGCCAGCAACCCTCGCACCAGGACAGGGGGGAACACTGAAGCTTTCTTT
TRBV25-1	15	TRBJ1-2	-	CASCRGGAGFYGYTF	TGTGCCAGCTGTCGAGGGGGGGCCGGCTTCTATGGCTACACCTTC
TRBV5-1	14	TRBJ2-7	-	CASSLAGSTYEQYF	TGCGCCAGCAGCTTAGCGGGCTCCACCTACGAGCAGTACTTC
TRBV6-5	14	TRBJ2-5	TRBD1	CASSYGTGEETQYF	TGTGCCAGCAGTTACGGGACAGGGGAAGAGACCCAGTACTTC
TRBV19	13	TRBJ1-2	TRBD1	CAARGVQGDGYTF	TGTGCCGCAAGAGGGGTGCAGGGGGACGGCTACACCTTC
TRBV29-1	13	TRBJ2-4	-	CSVDIPGKNIQYF	TGCAGCGTTGATATTCCCGGTAAAAACATTCAGTACTTC
TRBV4-1	17	TRBJ2-7	TRBD1	CASSQLGDRGLTYEQYF	TGCGCCAGCAGCCAACTAGGGGACAGGGGGCTAACCTACGAGCAGTACTTC
TRBV4-2	15	TRBJ1-2	-	CASSQETGPVVGYTF	TGTGCCAGCAGCCAAGAAACAGGCCCCGTTGTGGGCTACACCTTC
TRBV7-2	15	TRBJ2-3	-	CASSPRGGGTDTQYF	TGTGCCAGCAGCCCGCGGGGCGGCGGTACAGATACGCAGTATTTT
TRBV15	13	TRBJ1-2	-	CATSRDSIYGYTF	TGTGCCACCAGCAGAGATTCCATCTATGGCTACACCTTC
TRBV30	17	TRBJ1-4	-	CAWRVRPSGTGEGKLFF	TGTGCCTGGAGGGTGCGTCCTTCCGGGACTGGGGAAGGAAAACTGTTTTTT
TRBV27	15	TRBJ2-7	-	CASSPPGTSSYEQYF	TGTGCCAGCAGTCCGCCCGGGACATCCTCCTACGAGCAGTACTTC
TRBV29-1	14	TRBJ2-1	TRBD2	CSAPRASGLNEQFF	TGCAGCGCCCCTCGGGCTAGCGGCCTCAATGAGCAGTTCTTC
TRBV11-3	16	TRBJ2-1	TRBD2	CASSLEAGGTYNEQFF	TGTGCCAGCAGCTTAGAGGCGGGGGGGACATACAATGAGCAGTTCTTC
TRBV30	14	TRBJ2-1	-	CAWSVTNLYNEQFF	TGTGCCTGGAGTGTAACCAACTTATACAATGAGCAGTTCTTC
TRBV29-1	13	TRBJ1-4	TRBD1	CSVDGQGNEKLFF	TGCAGCGTCGACGGACAGGGCAATGAAAAACTGTTTTTT
TRBV9	16	TRBJ2-5	-	CASSVESQGTGETQYF	TGTGCCAGCAGCGTAGAAAGCCAGGGGACGGGGGAGACCCAGTACTTC
TRBV6-1	14	TRBJ1-2	TRBD1	CASSPRGQGQGYTF	TGTGCCAGCAGTCCACGGGGACAGGGACAGGGCTACACCTTC
TRBV5-4	16	TRBJ2-5	TRBD2	CASSLSSGGAAETQYF	TGTGCCAGCAGCTTGTCTAGCGGGGGGGCCGCAGAGACCCAGTACTTC
TRBV4-1	15	TRBJ2-2	-	CASSRVQGGTGELFF	TGCGCCAGCAGCCGCGTACAGGGCGGCACCGGGGAGCTGTTTTTT
TRBV5-1	15	TRBJ2-2	-	CATTVTGGRTGELFF	TGCGCCACCACCGTGACAGGTGGTAGGACCGGGGAGCTGTTTTTT
TRBV5-8	15	TRBJ2-5	TRBD1	CASSRSGQLQETQYF	TGTGCCAGCAGCCGGTCGGGACAGCTCCAAGAGACCCAGTACTTC
TRBV29-1	12	TRBJ2-7	-	CSIGQSVYEQYF	TGCAGCATTGGACAGTCGGTCTACGAGCAGTACTTC
TRBV11-1	12	TRBJ2-3	-	CASSLLEDTQYF	TGTGCCAGCAGCTTATTAGAGGATACGCAGTATTTT
TRBV6-1	17	TRBJ2-3	TRBD2	CAGSGLAGGLSTDTQYF	TGTGCCGGCAGTGGACTAGCGGGAGGTCTTAGCACAGATACGCAGTATTTT
TRBV5-6	14	TRBJ1-5	-	CASSLYLGNQPQHF	TGTGCCAGCAGCTTATACCTAGGTAATCAGCCCCAGCATTTT
TRBV6-1	16	TRBJ2-1	TRBD2	CASSALAGATYNEQFF	TGTGCCAGCAGTGCTTTAGCGGGAGCTACCTACAATGAGCAGTTCTTC
TRBV7-9	15	TRBJ1-2	-	CASSPTGPINYGYTF	TGTGCCAGCAGCCCAACAGGCCCCATTAACTATGGCTACACCTTC
TRBV7-2	13	TRBJ1-1	-	CASSFSPYTEAFF	TGTGCCAGCAGCTTTTCCCCTTACACTGAAGCTTTCTTT
TRBV19	16	TRBJ1-5	-	CASSSYGGASNQPQHF	TGTGCCAGTAGCTCGTATGGGGGCGCGAGCAATCAGCCCCAGCATTTT
TRBV11-2	14	TRBJ2-5	-	CASRAGTWGETQYF	TGTGCCAGCAGGGCGGGAACATGGGGAGAGACCCAGTACTTC
TRBV9	15	TRBJ2-2	-	CASSPREINTGELFF	TGTGCCAGCAGCCCCCGGGAGATTAACACCGGGGAGCTGTTTTTT
TRBV7-9	15	TRBJ1-1	TRBD1	CASRIRQGLGTEAFF	TGTGCCAGCAGGATTAGACAGGGTTTGGGGACTGAAGCTTTCTTT
TRBV10-3	14	TRBJ2-5	TRBD2	CAISEGLAQETQYF	TGTGCCATCAGTGAGGGACTAGCCCAAGAGACCCAGTACTTC
TRBV30	16	TRBJ2-3	TRBD2	CAWSGGLAGGPDTQYF	TGTGCCTGGAGTGGGGGACTAGCGGGAGGGCCTGATACGCAGTATTTT
TRBV4-1	13	TRBJ1-1	-	CASSQDPAAKAFF	TGCGCCAGCAGCCAAGATCCGGCGGCCAAAGCTTTCTTT
TRBV5-1	13	TRBJ2-5	-	CASSLGGGETQYF	TGCGCCAGCAGCTTGGGAGGGGGAGAGACCCAGTACTTC
TRBV11-3	15	TRBJ2-7	TRBD2	CASSLKGLADYEQYF	TGTGCCAGCAGCTTAAAAGGACTAGCGGACTACGAGCAGTACTTC
TRBV6-6	14	TRBJ2-3	TRBD2	CASSQLAGADTQYF	TGTGCCAGCAGTCAACTAGCGGGGGCGGATACGCAGTATTTT
TRBV19	14	TRBJ1-1	-	CASTQNLRYTEAFF	TGTGCCAGTACCCAAAATTTGCGGTACACTGAAGCTTTCTTT
TRBV4-1	14	TRBJ1-3	TRBD1	CASSQGQGVNTIYF	TGCGCCAGCAGCCAAGGACAGGGAGTAAACACCATATATTTT
TRBV7-6	15	TRBJ2-7	TRBD2	CASSLRTSGNYEQYF	TGTGCCAGCAGCCTCAGGACTAGCGGGAACTACGAGCAGTACTTC